This T cell receptor beta chain is drawn from a study of blood T cell repertoires in COVID-19. About the research overall: Samples of COVID-19 (acute and convalescent) were obtained from the United States, Italy and Spain. PBMCs, B-cell-depleted T cells, or T cells provided the cDNA or gDNA that made up the material.

Only in-frame clones appear in the TCRdb table, and some are missing; sequencing was by immunoSEQ multiplex PCR. The data hold hundreds of thousands of clones, with 75% to 85% observed a single time. V shed 7 bases, J shed 3 bases, and the junction held 10 bases outside the gene matches. The germline CDR1 and CDR2 sequences are MNHEY and SMNVEV (reference sequence). CDR3 length equals 15 residues. The sequenced sample was peripheral blood. This clonotype originated in a woman aged 25-40 years with COVID-19, enrolled during active disease. The chain couples TRBV27 to TRBJ2-5; TRBD2 agrees at 8 bases. This CDR3 is CASNPTSGNKETQYF. In DNA, the CDR3 is TGTGCCAGCAACCCAACTAGCGGAAACAAAGAGACCCAGTACTTC.